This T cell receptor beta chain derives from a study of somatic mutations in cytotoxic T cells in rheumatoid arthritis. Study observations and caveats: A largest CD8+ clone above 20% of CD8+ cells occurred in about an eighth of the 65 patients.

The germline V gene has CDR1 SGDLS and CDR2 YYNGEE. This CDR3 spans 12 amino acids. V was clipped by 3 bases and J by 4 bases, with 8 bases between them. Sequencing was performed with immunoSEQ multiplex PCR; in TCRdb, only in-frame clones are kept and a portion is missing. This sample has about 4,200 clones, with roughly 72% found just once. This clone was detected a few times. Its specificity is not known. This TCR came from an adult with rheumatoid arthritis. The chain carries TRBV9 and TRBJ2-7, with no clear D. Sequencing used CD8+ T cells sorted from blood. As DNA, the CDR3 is TGTGCCAGCAGCGGACAAGGGTACGAGCAGTACTTC. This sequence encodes CASSGQGYEQYF.